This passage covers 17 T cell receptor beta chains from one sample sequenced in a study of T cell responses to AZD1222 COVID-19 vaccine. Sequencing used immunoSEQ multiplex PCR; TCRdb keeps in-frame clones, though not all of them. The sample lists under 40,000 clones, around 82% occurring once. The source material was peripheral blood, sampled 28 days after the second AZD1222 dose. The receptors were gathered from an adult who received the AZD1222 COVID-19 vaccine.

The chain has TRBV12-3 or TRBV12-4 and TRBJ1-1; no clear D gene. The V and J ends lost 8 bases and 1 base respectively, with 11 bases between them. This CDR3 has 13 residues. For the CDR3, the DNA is TGTGCCAGCTGTGAGGAAACGAACACTGAAGCTTTCTTT. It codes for CASCEETNTEAFF.

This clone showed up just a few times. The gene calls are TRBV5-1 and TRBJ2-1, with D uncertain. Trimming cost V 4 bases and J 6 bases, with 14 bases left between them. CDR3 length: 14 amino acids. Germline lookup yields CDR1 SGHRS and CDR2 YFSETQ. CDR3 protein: CASSARTDSNEQFF. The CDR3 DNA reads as TGCGCCAGCAGCGCCCGGACGGATTCCAATGAGCAGTTCTTC.

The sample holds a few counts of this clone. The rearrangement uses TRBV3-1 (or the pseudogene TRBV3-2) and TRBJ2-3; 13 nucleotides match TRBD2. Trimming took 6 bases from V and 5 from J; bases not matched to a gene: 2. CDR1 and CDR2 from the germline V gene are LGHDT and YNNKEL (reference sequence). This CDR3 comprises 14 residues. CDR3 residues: CASRGTSGKDTQYF. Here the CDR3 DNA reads TGTGCCAGCAGGGGGACTAGCGGGAAAGATACGCAGTATTTT.

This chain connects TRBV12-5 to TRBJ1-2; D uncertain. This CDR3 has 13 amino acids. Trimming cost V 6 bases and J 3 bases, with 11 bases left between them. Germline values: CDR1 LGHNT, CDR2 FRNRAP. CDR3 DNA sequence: TGTGCTAGTGGGTCCGGTTTCGACTATGGCTACACCTTC. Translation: CASGSGFDYGYTF. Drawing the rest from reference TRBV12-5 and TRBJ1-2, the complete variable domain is DARVTQTPRHKVTEMGQEVTMRCQPILGHNTVFWYRQTMMQGLELLAYFRNRAPLDDSGMPKDRFSAEMPDATLATLKIQPSEPRDSAVYFCASGSGFDYGYTFGSGTRLTVV.

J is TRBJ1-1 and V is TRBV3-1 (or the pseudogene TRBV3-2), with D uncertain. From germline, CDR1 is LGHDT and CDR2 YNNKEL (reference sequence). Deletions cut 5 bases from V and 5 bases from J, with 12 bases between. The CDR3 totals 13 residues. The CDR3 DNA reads TGTGCCAGCAGCGCAAATCGAGCAACTGAAGCTTTCTTT. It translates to CASSANRATEAFF.

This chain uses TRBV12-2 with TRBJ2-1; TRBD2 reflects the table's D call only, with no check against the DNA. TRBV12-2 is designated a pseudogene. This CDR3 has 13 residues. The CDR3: CARRAGGVDEQFF. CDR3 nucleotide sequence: TGTGCAAGGCGCGCGGGGGGGGTCGATGAGCAGTTCTTC.

The CDR3, as DNA: TGTGCCACCAGCAGAGATTCGCAGGGCCATCAGCCCCAGCATTTT. As protein: CATSRDSQGHQPQHF. This chain links TRBV15 with TRBJ1-5; D perhaps matches TRBD1 (5 bases). Germline lookup yields CDR1 LNHNV and CDR2 YYDKDF (reference sequence). Trimming took 0 bases from V and 5 from J, leaving 11 bases between them. There are 15 residues in the CDR3.

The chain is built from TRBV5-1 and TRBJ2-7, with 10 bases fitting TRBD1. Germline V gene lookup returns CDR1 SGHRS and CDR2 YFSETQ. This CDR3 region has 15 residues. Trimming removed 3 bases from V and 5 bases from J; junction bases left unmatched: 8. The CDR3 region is CASSSGGTGVHEQYF. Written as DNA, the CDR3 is TGCGCCAGCAGCTCGGGGGGGACAGGGGTCCACGAGCAGTACTTC.

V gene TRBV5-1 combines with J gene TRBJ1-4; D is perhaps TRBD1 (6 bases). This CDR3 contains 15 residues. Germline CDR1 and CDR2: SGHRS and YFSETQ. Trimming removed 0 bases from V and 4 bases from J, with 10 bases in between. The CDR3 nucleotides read TGCGCCAGCAGCTTGGTGGGGGGCGGTAATGAAAAACTGTTTTTT. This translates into CASSLVGGGNEKLFF.

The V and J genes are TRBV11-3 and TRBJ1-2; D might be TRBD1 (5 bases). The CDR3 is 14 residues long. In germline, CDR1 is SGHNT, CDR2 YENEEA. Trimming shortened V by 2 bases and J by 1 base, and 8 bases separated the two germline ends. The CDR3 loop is CASSLNGGNYGYTF. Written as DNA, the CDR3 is TGTGCCAGCAGCTTAAATGGGGGTAACTATGGCTACACCTTC.

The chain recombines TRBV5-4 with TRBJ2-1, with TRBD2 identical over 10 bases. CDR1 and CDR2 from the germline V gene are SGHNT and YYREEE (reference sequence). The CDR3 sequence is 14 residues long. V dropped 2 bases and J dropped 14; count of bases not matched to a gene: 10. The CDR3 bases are TGTGCCAGCAGCTTAATAGCGGGGGGCCTAAAGAAGTTCTTC. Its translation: CASSLIAGGLKKFF.

This CDR3 reads CASSRALRDQPQHF. The CDR3 DNA reads TGTGCCAGCAGTCGCGCATTACGTGATCAGCCCCAGCATTTT. The V and J genes are TRBV5-8 and TRBJ1-5; no definite D call. CDR3 size: 14 residues. The V end lost 5 bases, the J end lost 5 bases, and 14 bases lay between the germline ends. The germline V gene has CDR1 SGHTS and CDR2 YDEGEE.

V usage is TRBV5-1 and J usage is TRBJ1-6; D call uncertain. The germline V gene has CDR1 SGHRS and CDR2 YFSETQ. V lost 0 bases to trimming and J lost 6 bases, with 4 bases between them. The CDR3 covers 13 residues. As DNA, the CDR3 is TGCGCCAGCAGCTTGGACGGTAATTCACCCCTCCACTTT. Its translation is CASSLDGNSPLHF.

The CDR3 here is CASSVPGNTEAFF. The CDR3 DNA is TGTGCCAGCAGTGTTCCGGGGAACACTGAAGCTTTCTTT. This chain links TRBV27 with TRBJ1-1, with D uncertain. The CDR3 has 13 residues. Per germline, CDR1 MNHEY and CDR2 SMNVEV (reference sequence). Trimming took 5 bases from V and 1 from J, leaving 8 bases between them.

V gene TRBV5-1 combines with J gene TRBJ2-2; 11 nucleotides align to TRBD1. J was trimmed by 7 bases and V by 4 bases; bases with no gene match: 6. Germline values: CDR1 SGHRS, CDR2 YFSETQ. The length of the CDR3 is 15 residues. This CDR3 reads CASSIGTGGDGELFF. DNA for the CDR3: TGCGCCAGCAGCATAGGGACAGGGGGTGACGGGGAGCTGTTTTTT.

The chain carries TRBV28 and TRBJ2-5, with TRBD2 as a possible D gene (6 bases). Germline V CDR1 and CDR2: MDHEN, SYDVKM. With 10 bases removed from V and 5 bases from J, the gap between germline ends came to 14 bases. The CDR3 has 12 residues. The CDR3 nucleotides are TGTGCCACTAGCGAGGCGGGGGAGACCCAGTACTTC. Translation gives CATSEAGETQYF.

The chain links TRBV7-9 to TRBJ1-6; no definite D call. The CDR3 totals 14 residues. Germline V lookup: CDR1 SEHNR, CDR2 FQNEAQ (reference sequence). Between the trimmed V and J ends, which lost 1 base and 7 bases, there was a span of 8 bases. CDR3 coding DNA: TGTGCCAGCAGCTTAGTGGACGGGAATTCACCCCTCCACTTT. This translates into CASSLVDGNSPLHF.